The 4 T cell receptor beta chains listed next were all sequenced from one sample in a study of cytomegalovirus exposure and HLA in healthy donors. Primers: 60 Vbeta forward and 13 Jbeta reverse. Here immunoSEQ multiplex PCR was the method, and the copy in TCRdb shows in-frame clones only, minus some. In the table there are under 70,000 clones, approximately 84% of which are singletons. Sequencing input: PBMCs. These receptors all stem from a man in his forties or fifties in good health and CMV-seronegative.

The chain couples TRBV6-5 to TRBJ1-2, with D maybe TRBD1 (5 bases). This CDR3 contains 15 residues. Germline V lookup: CDR1 MNHEY, CDR2 SVGAGI. V lost 2 bases and J lost 2, with 12 bases in between. This CDR3 reads CASSYARRGNYGYTF. CDR3 DNA: TGTGCCAGCAGTTACGCCCGCCGGGGGAACTATGGCTACACCTTC.

This clone was found once. The CDR3 here is CASSQEKWGQRYPEAFF. The CDR3 DNA is TGCGCCAGCAGCCAAGAAAAGTGGGGACAAAGATATCCTGAAGCTTTCTTT. The chain recombines TRBV4-1 with TRBJ1-1; a weak D match, TRBD1 (6 bases). The germline gives CDR1 MGHRA, CDR2 YSYEKL. Trimming removed 0 bases at V and 6 bases at J, with 20 bases between. This CDR3 is built from 17 residues.

This clone was seen more than once but under ten times. This chain joins TRBV5-4 and TRBJ1-5; TRBD1 matches at 7 bases. Germline assignment: CDR1 SGHNT and CDR2 YYREEE (reference sequence). This CDR3 region has 14 residues. The trim removed 4 bases at V and 4 bases at J, leaving 5 bases unmatched. The CDR3 DNA reads TGTGCCAGCAGCCCACAGGGGATAAATCAGCCCCAGCATTTT. Translating gives CASSPQGINQPQHF.

The chain carries TRBV5-1 and TRBJ2-1; D perhaps matches TRBD2 (6 bases). CDR1 SGHRS and CDR2 YFSETQ come from the germline V gene. The CDR3 runs to 13 residues. Trimming stripped 4 bases from V and 9 bases from J, with 14 bases between. In DNA, the CDR3 is TGCGCCAGCAGCACAGTACGGGGGAGTGAGCAGTTCTTC. Its translation is CASSTVRGSEQFF. The full variable domain, its missing parts supplied by reference TRBV5-1 and TRBJ2-1, is KAGVTQTPRYLIKTRGQQVTLSCSPISGHRSVSWYQQTPGQGLQFLFEYFSETQRNKGNFPGRFSGRQFSNSRSEMNVSTLELGDSALYLCASSTVRGSEQFFGPGTRLTVL.